This T cell receptor (beta chain) was identified in a study of blood T cell repertoires in COVID-19. In the study overall: Specimens from acute and convalescent COVID-19 originated in the United States, Italy and Spain. PBMCs, B-cell-depleted T cells, or T cells provided the cDNA or gDNA that made up the material.

V was pared by 9 bases and J by 8 bases, with 16 bases between. The CDR3 spans 12 residues. Germline CDR1 and CDR2: LNHDA and SQIVND (reference sequence). As originally analysed: Quantification of nucleated cells was approximated via reference gene primer amplification. Method: immunoSEQ multiplex PCR; TCRdb's copy keeps in-frame clones and lacks some. The D gene and trimming were derived from the DNA, and the V and J assignments and clone size from that table. Of about 80,000 clones in the sample, about four fifths were seen once. The specimen was peripheral blood. This clonotype originated in a human donor in a cohort sampled during active COVID-19. V usage is TRBV19 and J usage is TRBJ1-2; no clear D gene. The CDR3 sequence: CASSEGVGGYTF. CDR3 bases: TGTGCCAGCTCCGAGGGAGTAGGCGGCTACACCTTC.